Listed below are T cell receptor beta chains from one sample, sequenced in a study of T cell responses to AZD1222 COVID-19 vaccine. The method was immunoSEQ multiplex PCR; TCRdb's version includes in-frame clones alone and lacks a portion of them. Of roughly 93,000 clones listed, about nine tenths are singletons. Here the sequenced sample was peripheral blood, taken on day 0 of MenACWY control vaccination. The source is an adult in good health. CDR3s include the opening cysteine and the closing phenylalanine or tryptophan. D genes are given only for firm matches.

>15|TRBV4-1|-|TRBJ2-1
TGCGCCAGCAGCATCTGGGGGGGGGCCCACAATGAGCAGTTCTTC
CASSIWGGAHNEQFF
>12|TRBV19|-|TRBJ2-7
TGTGCCACCACAGGGACGGGCTACGAGCAGTACTTC
CATTGTGYEQYF
>16|TRBV9|TRBD1|TRBJ2-5
TGTGCCAGCAGCGCCGGTGCCGGGACAGGGCTGCAGACCCAGTACTTC
CASSAGAGTGLQTQYF
>14|TRBV4-1|-|TRBJ2-2
TGCGCCAGCAGGGGACACGCGAACACCGGGGAGCTGTTTTTT
CASRGHANTGELFF
>15|TRBV7-3|TRBD2|TRBJ2-5
TGTGCCAGCAGCCAAGCGGGGGGGCGACAAGAGACCCAGTACTTC
CASSQAGGRQETQYF
>14|TRBV5-5|-|TRBJ1-1
TGTGCCAGCAGCACGGGACTTTTGAACACTGAAGCTTTCTTT
CASSTGLLNTEAFF
>15|TRBV6-5|TRBD2|TRBJ2-1
TGTGCCAGCAGTTACCCGGGGGGGCGGGGAAATGAGCAGTTCTTC
CASSYPGGRGNEQFF
>15|TRBV9|TRBD1|TRBJ1-4
TGTGCCAGCAGCCCATCCGGGACAGGGACCGAAAAACTGTTTTTT
CASSPSGTGTEKLFF
>13|TRBV6-5|-|TRBJ2-2
TGTGCCAGCAGTTACAGGGACACCGGGGAGCTGTTTTTT
CASSYRDTGELFF
>14|TRBV7-2|-|TRBJ2-1
TGTGCCAGCAGCTTAGACCAGGGTGCTAATGAGCAGTTCTTC
CASSLDQGANEQFF
>18|TRBV19|TRBD1|TRBJ2-4
TGTGCCAGTAGTATGCAGGGACAGGCCCTAAGGGGCAAAAACATTCAGTACTTC
CASSMQGQALRGKNIQYF
>14|TRBV28|TRBD1|TRBJ1-2
TGTGCCAGCAGGCCGCCGGGACAGGGCTTTGGCTACACCTTC
CASRPPGQGFGYTF
>15|TRBV19|-|TRBJ1-5
TGTGCCAGTAGTATAGTCGGGTCCCCCGATCAGCCCCAGCATTTT
CASSIVGSPDQPQHF
>14|TRBV6-6|-|TRBJ1-1
TGTGCCAGTGTGGGCCGAACAGGGAACACTGAAGCTTTCTTT
CASVGRTGNTEAFF
>15|TRBV28|TRBD1|TRBJ1-5
TGTGCCAGCAGTGGGACAGGGGCGTGGGGTCAGCCCCAGCATTTT
CASSGTGAWGQPQHF
>13|TRBV20-1|-|TRBJ1-5
TGCAGTGCGAGTGAAGGGAATGATCAGCCCCAGCATTTT
CSASEGNDQPQHF
>15|TRBV6-5|-|TRBJ1-6
TGTGCCAGCAGTTACTCGAGCAGGGGAGGCTCACCCCTCCACTTT
CASSYSSRGGSPLHF